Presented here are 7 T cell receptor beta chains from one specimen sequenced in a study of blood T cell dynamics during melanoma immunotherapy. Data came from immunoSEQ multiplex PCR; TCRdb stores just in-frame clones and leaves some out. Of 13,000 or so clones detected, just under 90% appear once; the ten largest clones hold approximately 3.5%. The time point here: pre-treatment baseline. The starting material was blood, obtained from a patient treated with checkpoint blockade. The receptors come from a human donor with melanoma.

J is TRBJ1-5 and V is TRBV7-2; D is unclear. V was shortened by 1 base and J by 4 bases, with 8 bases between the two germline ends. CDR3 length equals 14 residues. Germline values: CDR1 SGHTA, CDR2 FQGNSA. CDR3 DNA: TGTGCCAGCAGCTTAGGCCAAGTGAATCAGCCCCAGCATTTT. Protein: CASSLGQVNQPQHF.

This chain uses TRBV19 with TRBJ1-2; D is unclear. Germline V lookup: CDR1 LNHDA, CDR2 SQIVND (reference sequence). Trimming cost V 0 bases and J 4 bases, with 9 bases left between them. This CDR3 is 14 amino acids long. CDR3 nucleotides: TGTGCCAGTAGTATAGATCCACGGCTCTATGGCTACACCTTC. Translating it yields CASSIDPRLYGYTF.

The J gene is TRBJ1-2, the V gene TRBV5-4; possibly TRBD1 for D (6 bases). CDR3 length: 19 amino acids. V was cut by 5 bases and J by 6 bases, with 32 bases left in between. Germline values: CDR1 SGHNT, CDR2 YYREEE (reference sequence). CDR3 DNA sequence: TGTGCCAGCAGGGACCCTCGCAGCATGAGGGGGGAACCGGGACATGGCTACACCTTC. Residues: CASRDPRSMRGEPGHGYTF.

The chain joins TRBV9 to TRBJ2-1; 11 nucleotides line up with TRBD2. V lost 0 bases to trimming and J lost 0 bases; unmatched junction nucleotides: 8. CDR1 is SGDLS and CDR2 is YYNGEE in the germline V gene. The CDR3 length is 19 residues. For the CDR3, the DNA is TGTGCCAGCAGCGTAGGGGTTAGCGGGAGGGGGAGCTCCTACAATGAGCAGTTCTTC. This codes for CASSVGVSGRGSSYNEQFF.

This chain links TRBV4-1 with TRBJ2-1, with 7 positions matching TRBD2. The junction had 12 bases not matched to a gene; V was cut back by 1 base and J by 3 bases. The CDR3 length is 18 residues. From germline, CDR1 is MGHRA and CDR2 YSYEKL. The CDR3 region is CASSQGQLGGRFYNEQFF. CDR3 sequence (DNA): TGCGCCAGCAGCCAAGGTCAATTGGGAGGGAGATTCTACAATGAGCAGTTCTTC.

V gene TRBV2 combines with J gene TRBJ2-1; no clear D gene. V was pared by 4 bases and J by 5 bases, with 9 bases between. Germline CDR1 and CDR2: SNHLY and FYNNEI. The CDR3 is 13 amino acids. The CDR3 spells CASSVQLDNEQFF. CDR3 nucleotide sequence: TGTGCCAGCAGTGTTCAGCTAGACAATGAGCAGTTCTTC.

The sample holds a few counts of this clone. The CDR3 DNA follows: TGTGCCATCAGGGGTCAATCTTCAATCTACAATGAGCAGTTCTTC. Translated: CAIRGQSSIYNEQFF. The chain couples TRBV10-3 to TRBJ2-1, with D unresolved. Germline V gives CDR1 ENHRY, CDR2 SYGVKD. The CDR3 loop spans 15 amino acids. V gave up 6 bases and J gave up 3 bases, with 15 bases separating them.